The sequence of this T cell receptor (beta chain) was determined in a study of regulatory T cells in long-lasting Graves disease (dated by TCRdb to the early 2020s). About the study as a whole: Newly diagnosed Graves' disease patients had taken antithyroid drugs for less than 3 months. Patients with persistent Graves' disease were compared with patients with newly diagnosed Graves' disease using TCR sequencing and RNA sequencing of peripheral blood. The study was conducted in China and was registered as a clinical trial. A total of 33 samples underwent TCR sequencing, from 13 patients with persistent Graves' disease and about 20 patients with newly diagnosed Graves' disease. What the research found in general, with its limitations: More public clonotypes were shared among persistent patients (roughly 2,700) than among newly diagnosed patients (under 1,000). As a limitation, the authors acknowledged that the small sample size may reduce accuracy. Only peripheral blood was studied, because thyroid tissue, the primary lesion, was inaccessible. Only the TCR beta chain was sequenced and analyzed. Lower TCR Shannon entropy and fewer highly expanded clones were observed in persistent Graves' disease patients than in newly diagnosed patients, which suggested clonal expansion.

The library was generated by multiplex PCR. The instrument given in TCRdb is Illumina HiSeq 4000. iRepertoire HTBI primers and Arm-PCR amplification of CDR3 regions were used to construct TCR beta libraries. Before sequencing, the PCR products underwent gel purification. Per the source publication's procedure: Gene usage analysis of CDR3 amino acid clonotypes relied on the approximately 62 TRBV and 13 to 15 TRBJ segments identified across samples. COPE and FqMerger were used to merge filtered high-quality paired reads into contigs. Contigs were aligned with BLAST to IMGT TRBV, TRBD and TRBJ reference genes, and CDR3 was defined per IMGT. Highly expanded clones were defined as clonotypes with a frequency above 0.1%. Repertoire diversity was measured by Shannon entropy, and V-J evenness by the Gini coefficient. Clonotypes shared by more than one individual were considered public. TCRdb ran its own pipeline on the public reads, namely fastp trimming at Q25 and MiXCR clone calling, and kept in-frame beta chains. Identical CDR3 proteins give one entry, which carries the most common genes and DNA. None of the V and J calls come from the authors' own analysis; TCRdb made them. The table for this sample lists more than 300,000 distinct CDR3 sequences; roughly 15% of them were counted only once. 20% to 25% of the sample belongs to the ten largest clones.

The time point label, as the study defines it: newly diagnosed GD, antithyroid drugs for less than 3 months. For both TCR sequencing and RNA sequencing, RNA was extracted from PBMCs using TRIzol. The diagnosis of Graves' disease followed American Thyroid Association guidelines. Patients for the study were recruited at an endocrinology department in Xi'an, China. From each patient, around 9.3 milliliters of peripheral blood was collected into an EDTA anticoagulant tube. PBMCs were isolated by Ficoll Paque Plus density gradient separation without further T cell sorting. RNA quality was checked with an Agilent 2100 Bioanalyzer and agarose gel, and concentration with a NanoDrop 2000. In the case of this clonotype: What antigen it recognizes has not been identified. Nothing much larger sits one base from this clone, and base qualities are not available.

The sample was also linked to a second study, of T cells in Graves' hyperthyroidism and ophthalmopathy. That second publication adds: Stable Graves' hyperthyroidism was defined as the absence of progression to ophthalmopathy over 18 months of follow-up. Hyperthyroidism patients were newly diagnosed, had a disease duration of under 2 months, and were aged 18 to 65 years. Any patient with an uncontrolled infection, another autoimmune disease, pregnancy or lactation was excluded. Diagnoses were established on the basis of clinical symptoms, serum thyroxine and TRAb, thyroid ultrasound, and orbital computed tomography. For the first round of RT-PCR on the TCR CDR3, the HTBI primer set was used together with the Qiagen OneStep RT-PCR kit. Most expanded thyroid clonotypes (frequency above 0.001) were also detected in blood, suggesting blood repertoires may reflect thyroid immune responses. A 13 V-J signature model separated ophthalmopathy from stable hyperthyroidism, with nearly 90% sensitivity and about 81% specificity in cross-validation and 80%/75% in testing. In validation, the model predicted progression to ophthalmopathy a median of approximately 6.3 months before onset, with 65% to 71% sensitivity and 72.22% specificity. TCR V-J signatures able to tell the groups apart were searched for in a discovery cohort of 90 to 100 patients, of whom approximately 40 had Graves' ophthalmopathy and 55 to 60 had stable Graves' hyperthyroidism. Whether ophthalmopathy could be predicted prospectively was tested in an independent validation cohort made up of roughly 20 hyperthyroidism patients plus 17 patients who later progressed to ophthalmopathy. The 75 to 100 discovery patients were divided at random into training and test sets in a 7:3 ratio. The study also compared thyroid tissue and blood T-cell repertoires from about 6 Graves' hyperthyroidism patients. After blood sampling, hyperthyroidism patients were treated with methimazole at a starting dose of 30 mg daily, and ophthalmopathy patients were treated with high-dose intravenous methylprednisolone. The libraries were constructed in a second round of multiplex PCR and then size-selected and purified. The libraries were sequenced on an Illumina HiSeq2000 using paired-end 100 bp reads. SOAPnuke was used to process the raw data, throwing out any read that contained adapters or uncalled bases, had a mean Phred below 15, or lacked an exact constant-primer or identifier match. COPE v1.2.5 was used to merge the high-quality paired reads, and each unique nucleotide sequence was defined as a clonotype. MiTCR v1.1 was used to align the clonotypes against IMGT TRBV, TRBD and TRBJ reference segments. The analysis was restricted to V-J combinations with a frequency above 0.0001, which together covered 99% to 99.2% of the repertoires. The TCS score was defined as the ratio of F50 (clonal expansion) to E x V (chaos), calculated using BLOSUM62-based TCRdist between CDR3 peptides within each V-J. Welch's t-statistics and random forest reduced roughly 500 V-J features to fewer than 15, which were used in a naive Bayes classifier (R e1071). No statistical method was used to fix the sample size in advance, and group allocation was not hidden from the investigators. The paper reports TCR Vbeta CDR3 sequencing of some 140 peripheral blood samples: approximately 41 ophthalmopathy, roughly 74 hyperthyroidism and around 17 progressor patients.

The origin of this receptor is a woman younger than 30 with Graves disease. Donor details come from another sample of the same person, matched by shared clones. This material consisted of peripheral blood mononuclear cells (PBMCs), taken at new diagnosis, from a patient treated with antithyroid drugs.

The CDR3 region reads CASSQGRSSYNEQFF. The sequence in DNA is TGCGCCAGCAGCCAAGGGAGGAGCTCCTACAATGAGCAGTTCTTC. This chain is built from TRBV4-1 and TRBJ2-1, with a weak D call of TRBD2 (5 bases match). CDR1 MGHRA and CDR2 YSYEKL are derived from the germline V gene. Spanning cysteine to phenylalanine, the CDR3 consists of 15 amino acids. Here the CDR3 DNA is all that survives: 45 bases in frame from base 1. V loses 1 base of germline sequence and J loses 0 bases, and the interval between the two ends is 7 bases.